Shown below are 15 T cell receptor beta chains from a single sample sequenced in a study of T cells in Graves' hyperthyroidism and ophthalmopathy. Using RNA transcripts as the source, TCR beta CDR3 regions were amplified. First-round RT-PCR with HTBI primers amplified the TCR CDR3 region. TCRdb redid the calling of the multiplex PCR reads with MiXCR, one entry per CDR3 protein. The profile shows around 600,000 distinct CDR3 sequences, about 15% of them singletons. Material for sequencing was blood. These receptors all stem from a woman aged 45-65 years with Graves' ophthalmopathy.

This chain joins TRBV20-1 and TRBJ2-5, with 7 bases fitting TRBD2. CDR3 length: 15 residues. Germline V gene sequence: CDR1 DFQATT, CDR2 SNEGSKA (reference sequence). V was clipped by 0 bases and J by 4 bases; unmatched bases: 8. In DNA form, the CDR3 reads TGCAGTGCTAGAGACCGGCGGGAGTTTGGAGAGACCCAGTACTTC. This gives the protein CSARDRREFGETQYF.

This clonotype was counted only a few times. CDR3 in amino acids: CSAGKIHEQYF. CDR3 nucleotides: TGCAGTGCGGGTAAAATCCACGAGCAGTACTTC. The chain employs TRBV20-1 and TRBJ2-7; D is unresolved. V was clipped by 6 bases and J by 5 bases, with 11 bases between them. There are 11 residues in the CDR3. In germline, CDR1 is DFQATT, CDR2 SNEGSKA (reference sequence).

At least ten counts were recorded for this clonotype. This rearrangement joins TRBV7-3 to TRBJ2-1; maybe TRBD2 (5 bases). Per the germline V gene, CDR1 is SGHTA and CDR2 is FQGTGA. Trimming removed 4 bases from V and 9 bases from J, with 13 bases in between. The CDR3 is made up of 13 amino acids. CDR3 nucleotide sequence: TGTGCCAGCAGCTCGACGACTATTACTGAGCAGTTCTTC. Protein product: CASSSTTITEQFF. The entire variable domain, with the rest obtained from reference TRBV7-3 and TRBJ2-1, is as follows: GAGVSQTPSNKVTEKGKYVELRCDPISGHTALYWYRQSLGQGPEFLIYFQGTGAADDSGLPNDRFFAVRPEGSVSTLKIQRTERGDSAVYLCASSSTTITEQFFGPGTRLTVL.

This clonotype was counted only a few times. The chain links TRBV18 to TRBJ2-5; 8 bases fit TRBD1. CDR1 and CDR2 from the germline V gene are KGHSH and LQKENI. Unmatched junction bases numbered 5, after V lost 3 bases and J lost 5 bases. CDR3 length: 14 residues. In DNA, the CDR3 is TGTGCCAGCTCACCCGGACAGGGTTGGGAGACCCAGTACTTC. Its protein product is CASSPGQGWETQYF.

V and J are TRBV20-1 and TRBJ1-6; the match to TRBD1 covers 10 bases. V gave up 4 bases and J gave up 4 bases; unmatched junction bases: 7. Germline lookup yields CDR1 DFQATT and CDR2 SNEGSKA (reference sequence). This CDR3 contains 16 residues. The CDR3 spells CSATETGGEYNSPLHF. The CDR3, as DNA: TGCAGTGCTACCGAGACAGGGGGCGAATATAATTCACCCCTCCACTTT.

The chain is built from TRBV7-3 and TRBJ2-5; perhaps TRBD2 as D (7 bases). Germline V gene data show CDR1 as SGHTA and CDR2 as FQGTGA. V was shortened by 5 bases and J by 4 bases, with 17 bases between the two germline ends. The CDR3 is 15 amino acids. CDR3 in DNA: TGTGCCAGCAGCCAGGGGAGGGGTAGGGGAGAGACCCAGTACTTC. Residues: CASSQGRGRGETQYF.

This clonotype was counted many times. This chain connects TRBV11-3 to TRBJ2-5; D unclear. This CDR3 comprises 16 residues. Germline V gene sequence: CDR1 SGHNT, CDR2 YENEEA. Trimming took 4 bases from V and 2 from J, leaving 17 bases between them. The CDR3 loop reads CASSYPDLAAQETQYF. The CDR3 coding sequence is TGTGCCAGCAGCTACCCCGACTTGGCCGCACAAGAGACCCAGTACTTC.

CDR3 sequence (DNA): TGTGCCAGCAGTTCGGGGCTAACGGAGACCCAGTACTTC. Translating gives CASSSGLTETQYF. The V gene is TRBV28, the J gene TRBJ2-5; D is possibly TRBD1 or TRBD2 (5 bases each). Germline V CDR1 and CDR2: MDHEN, SYDVKM. The CDR3 is made up of 13 amino acids. Trimming shortened V by 4 bases and J by 5 bases, and 11 bases separated the two germline ends.

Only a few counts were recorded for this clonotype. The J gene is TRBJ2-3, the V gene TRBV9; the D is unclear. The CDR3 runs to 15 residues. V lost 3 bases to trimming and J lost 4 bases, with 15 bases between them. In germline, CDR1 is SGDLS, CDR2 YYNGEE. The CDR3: CASSGGLGLSDTQYF. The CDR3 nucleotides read TGTGCCAGCAGCGGAGGTTTGGGTTTATCAGATACGCAGTATTTT.

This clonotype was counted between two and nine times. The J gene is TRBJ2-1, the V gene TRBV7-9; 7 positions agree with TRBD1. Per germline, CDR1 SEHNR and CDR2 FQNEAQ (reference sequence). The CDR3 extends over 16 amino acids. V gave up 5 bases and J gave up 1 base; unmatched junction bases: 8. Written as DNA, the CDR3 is TGTGCCAGCAGCGATGCGGGCAGGGGGTCCTACAATGAGCAGTTCTTC. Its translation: CASSDAGRGSYNEQFF. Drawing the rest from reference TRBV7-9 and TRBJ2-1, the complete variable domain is DTGVSQNPRHKITKRGQNVTFRCDPISEHNRLYWYRQTLGQGPEFLTYFQNEAQLEKSRLLSDRFSAERPKGSFSTLEIQRTEQGDSAMYLCASSDAGRGSYNEQFFGPGTRLTVL.

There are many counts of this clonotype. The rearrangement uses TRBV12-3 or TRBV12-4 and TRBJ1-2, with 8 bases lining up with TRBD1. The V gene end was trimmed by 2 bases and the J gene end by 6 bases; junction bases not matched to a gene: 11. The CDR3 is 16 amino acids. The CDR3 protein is CASSLYRTGSIDGYTF. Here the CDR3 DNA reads TGTGCCAGCAGTTTATATCGGACAGGGTCGATCGATGGCTACACCTTC.

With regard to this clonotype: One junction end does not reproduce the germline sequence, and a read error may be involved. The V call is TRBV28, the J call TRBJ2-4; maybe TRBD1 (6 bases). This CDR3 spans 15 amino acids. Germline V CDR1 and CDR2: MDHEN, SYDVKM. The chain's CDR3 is CASSPGGLAENIQYF. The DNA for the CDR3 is TGTGCCAGCAGCCCTGGGGGCCTAGCCGAAAACATTCAGTACTTC.

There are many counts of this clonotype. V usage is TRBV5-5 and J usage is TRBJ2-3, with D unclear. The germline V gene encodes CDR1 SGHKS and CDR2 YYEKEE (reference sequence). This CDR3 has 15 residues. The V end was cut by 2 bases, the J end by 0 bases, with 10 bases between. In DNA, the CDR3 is TGTGCCAGCAGCTTTGACTTGCTCAGCACAGATACGCAGTATTTT. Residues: CASSFDLLSTDTQYF.

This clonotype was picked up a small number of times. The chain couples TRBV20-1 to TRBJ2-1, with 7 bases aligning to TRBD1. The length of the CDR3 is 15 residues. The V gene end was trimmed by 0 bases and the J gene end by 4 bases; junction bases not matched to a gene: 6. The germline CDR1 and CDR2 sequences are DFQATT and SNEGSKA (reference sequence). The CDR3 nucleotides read TGCAGTGCTAGAGATCCCGGACAGGAGTACAATGAGCAGTTCTTC. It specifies CSARDPGQEYNEQFF.

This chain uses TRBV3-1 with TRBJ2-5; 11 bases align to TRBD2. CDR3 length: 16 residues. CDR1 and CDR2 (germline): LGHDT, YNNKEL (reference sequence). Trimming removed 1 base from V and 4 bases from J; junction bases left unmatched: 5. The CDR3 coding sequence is TGTGCCAGCAGCCAAGTTGGACTAGCGGGTGGAGAGACCCAGTACTTC. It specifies CASSQVGLAGGETQYF.